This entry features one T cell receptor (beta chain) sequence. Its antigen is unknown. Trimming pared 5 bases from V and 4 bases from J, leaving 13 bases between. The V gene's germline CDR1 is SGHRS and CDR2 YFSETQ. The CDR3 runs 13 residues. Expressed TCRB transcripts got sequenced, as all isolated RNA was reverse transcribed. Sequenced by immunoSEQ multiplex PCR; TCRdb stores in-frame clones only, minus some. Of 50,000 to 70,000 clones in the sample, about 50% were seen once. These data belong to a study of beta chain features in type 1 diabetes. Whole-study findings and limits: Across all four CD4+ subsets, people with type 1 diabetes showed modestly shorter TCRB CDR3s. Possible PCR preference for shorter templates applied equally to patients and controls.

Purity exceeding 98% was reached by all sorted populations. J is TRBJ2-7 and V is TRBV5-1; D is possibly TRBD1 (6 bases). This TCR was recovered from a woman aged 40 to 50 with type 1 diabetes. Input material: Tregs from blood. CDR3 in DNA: TGCGCCAGCAGAGTTCTGACAGGATACGAGCAGTACTTC. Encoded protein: CASRVLTGYEQYF. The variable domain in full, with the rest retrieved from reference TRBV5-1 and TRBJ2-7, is KAGVTQTPRYLIKTRGQQVTLSCSPISGHRSVSWYQQTPGQGLQFLFEYFSETQRNKGNFPGRFSGRQFSNSRSEMNVSTLELGDSALYLCASRVLTGYEQYFGPGTRLTVT.